This record covers a single T cell receptor (beta chain). The sample is drawn from a study of blood T cell repertoires in COVID-19. The CDR3 length is 16 residues. The germline CDR1 and CDR2 sequences are LNHDA and SQIVND (reference sequence). V lost 7 bases and J lost 2; bases outside the gene matches: 8. Produced via immunoSEQ multiplex PCR; TCRdb's table is partial and in-frame only. The sample shows fewer than 85,000 clones, less than 80% of them seen only once. V usage is TRBV19 and J usage is TRBJ2-5, with 12 positions matching TRBD2. This TCR was recovered from a man in his 60s with active or convalescent COVID-19. Sequencing was carried out using peripheral blood. CDR3 in DNA: TGTGCCAGTACCCCAGGACTAGCGGGGTCACAAGAGACCCAGTACTTC. This gives the protein CASTPGLAGSQETQYF.